One and the same sample provided the 9 T cell receptor beta chains below, sequenced in a study of T cell changes during pregnancy in multiple sclerosis. TCRdb keeps only in-frame clones here, not all; method: immunoSEQ multiplex PCR. Of roughly 84,000 clones listed, over 85% are singletons. Here the sequenced sample was peripheral blood, taken in the third trimester of pregnancy. These receptors were collected from a female donor in good health, enrolled as a control in a pregnancy study.

The gene calls are TRBV9 and TRBJ1-5; TRBD1 agrees at 10 bases. V shed 3 bases and J 7 bases; nucleotides not matched to a gene: 1. CDR1 and CDR2 (germline): SGDLS, YYNGEE. This CDR3 has 13 amino acids. Here the CDR3 reads CASSAGQGQPQHF. CDR3 nucleotides: TGTGCCAGCAGCGCGGGACAGGGGCAGCCCCAGCATTTT.

The V gene is TRBV5-1, the J gene TRBJ1-1; 8 nucleotides agree with TRBD1. After removal of 3 bases from V and 3 bases from J, the junction contained 7 bases not matched to a gene. This CDR3 region has 15 residues. CDR1 and CDR2 (germline): SGHRS, YFSETQ. The CDR3 nucleotides are TGCGCCAGCAGCTCTATAGGACAGGGACACACTGAAGCTTTCTTT. This encodes CASSSIGQGHTEAFF.

The table lists this clone with a count of one. The chain employs TRBV15 and TRBJ2-7; the match to TRBD2 covers 7 bases. CDR1 LNHNV and CDR2 YYDKDF come from the germline V gene (reference sequence). Unmatched junction bases numbered 9, after V lost 1 base and J lost 6 bases. This CDR3 has 15 amino acids. DNA for the CDR3: TGTGCCACCAGCAGAGTTGGTGGCGGGAGTGGCGAGCAGTACTTC. Amino acid sequence: CATSRVGGGSGEQYF.

This chain connects TRBV7-7 to TRBJ2-4; 7 bases fit TRBD1. With V trimmed by 4 bases and J by 0 bases, 21 bases remained unmatched. The V gene's germline CDR1 is SSHAT and CDR2 FNYEAQ (reference sequence). This CDR3 has 21 residues. The CDR3 coding sequence is TGTGCCAGCAGCTCCCACCATACCGGGACAGTAAAAGGGCGAGCCAAAAACATTCAGTACTTC. This encodes CASSSHHTGTVKGRAKNIQYF.

This chain joins TRBV4-1 and TRBJ1-4, with a weak D call TRBD1 (5 bases). Between the trimmed V and J ends, which lost 1 base and 5 bases, there was a span of 8 bases. The CDR3 runs to 14 residues. Germline V gene lookup returns CDR1 MGHRA and CDR2 YSYEKL. The CDR3 nucleotides are TGCGCCAGCAGCCAAGGACAGCAAAATGAAAAACTGTTTTTT. This sequence encodes CASSQGQQNEKLFF.

J is TRBJ2-7 and V is TRBV13, with D perhaps TRBD2 (6 bases). V lost 3 bases to trimming and J lost 1 base, with 10 bases between them. CDR3 length: 14 amino acids. From germline, CDR1 is PRHDT and CDR2 FYEKMQ (reference sequence). This CDR3 is CASSLEGTSYEQYF. Written as DNA, the CDR3 is TGTGCCAGCAGCTTGGAAGGGACTTCCTACGAGCAGTACTTC. Full variable domain (remainder filled in from reference TRBV13 and TRBJ2-7): AAGVIQSPRHLIKEKRETATLKCYPIPRHDTVYWYQQGPGQDPQFLISFYEKMQSDKGSIPDRFSAQQFSDYHSELNMSSLELGDSALYFCASSLEGTSYEQYFGPGTRLTVT.

The chain employs TRBV7-8 and TRBJ2-1; D not resolved. V was pared by 1 base and J by 6 bases, with 13 bases between. Germline CDR1 reads SGHVS; CDR2 reads FQNEAQ. CDR3 length: 15 residues. CDR3 protein: CASSLGADHLNEQFF. CDR3 coding DNA: TGTGCCAGCAGCTTAGGGGCAGATCACCTCAATGAGCAGTTCTTC.

In this sample, this clone turned up once. The V gene is TRBV15, the J gene TRBJ2-7; 12 positions agree with TRBD2. Germline CDR1 and CDR2: LNHNV and YYDKDF (reference sequence). V lost 2 bases to trimming and J lost 5 bases; unmatched junction nucleotides: 4. The CDR3 is 15 residues long. CDR3 DNA: TGTGCCACCAGCAGACCGACTAGCGGGAGAGACGAGCAGTACTTC. Its protein product is CATSRPTSGRDEQYF.

This sequence joins TRBV7-9 and TRBJ2-1, with 7 bases that match TRBD1. V lost 1 base, J lost 4 bases, and 7 bases stayed unmatched. CDR3 length: 16 residues. In germline, CDR1 is SEHNR, CDR2 FQNEAQ (reference sequence). DNA of the CDR3: TGTGCCAGCAGCTTAGGAGGCAGGGGGATTTACAATGAGCAGTTCTTC. The encoded protein is CASSLGGRGIYNEQFF.